Listed here are 9 T cell receptor beta chains from one sample, sequenced in a study of breast tumors, draining lymph nodes, adjacent tissues. Samples came from axillary lymph nodes draining the breast cancer. One entry per CDR3 protein results from TCRdb running MiXCR on the multiplex PCR reads. The table records under 250,000 distinct CDR3 sequences, about 30% of them present only once. Material: axillary lymph node tissue. These TCRs come from a female donor with breast cancer. Some clones in this sample may be carry-over from other donors' samples.

Concerning this clonotype itself: In this CDR3 the conserved last residue, phenylalanine or tryptophan, is missing, so a read error is likely. The DNA is left out, because the CDR3 cannot be placed on it with certainty; the CDR3 is given as TCRdb lists it. The chain links TRBV11-3 to TRBJ2-5; the table's D call, TRBD2, was not checked against the DNA. The CDR3 sequence runs 10 residues, both termini included. Per the germline V gene, CDR1 is SGHNT and CDR2 is YENEEA. This chain's CDR3 is CASSLGLVST.

This clonotype occurred once. V and J are TRBV19 and TRBJ2-5; D call uncertain. Germline assignment: CDR1 LNHDA and CDR2 SQIVND (reference sequence). This CDR3 comprises 11 residues. With 5 bases removed from V and 5 bases from J, the gap between germline ends came to 6 bases. The CDR3 loop reads CASSGWETQYF. The CDR3 coding sequence is TGTGCCAGTAGTGGATGGGAGACCCAGTACTTC.

Ten or more counts support this clonotype. The chain couples TRBV20-1 to TRBJ1-2; possible D gene TRBD1, 5 bases. The CDR3 is 14 residues long. Germline V gene lookup returns CDR1 DFQATT and CDR2 SNEGSKA (reference sequence). V shed 3 bases and J shed 0 bases, with 11 bases lying between them. The CDR3 nucleotides are TGCAGTGCTAGGCGTCGAGGGGCTAACTATGGCTACACCTTC. It codes for CSARRRGANYGYTF.

A few counts support this clonotype. CDR3 bases: TGTGCCTGGAGCGGCCGATCCCATAATGAAAAACTGTTTTTT. Translation gives CAWSGRSHNEKLFF. This chain uses TRBV30 with TRBJ1-4; D is uncertain. CDR1 GTSNPN and CDR2 SVGIG come from the germline V gene (reference sequence). CDR3 size: 14 residues. The V and J ends lost 3 bases and 4 bases respectively, with 12 bases between them.

This clonotype has a count of ten or more. A junction boundary mismatches the germline segment, possibly from a read error. The chain combines TRBV5-4 with TRBJ1-4; D perhaps matches TRBD1 (5 bases). The CDR3 is 14 amino acids. CDR1 and CDR2 from the germline V gene are SGHNT and YYREEE (reference sequence). The CDR3 bases are TGTGCCAGCAGCCCCGGGACGGGTAATCAAAAACTGTTTTTT. Its protein is CASSPGTGNQKLFF.

In its sample, this clonotype was seen a few times. The J gene is TRBJ2-7, the V gene TRBV20-1; weak D call: TRBD1 (5 bases). Per the germline V gene, CDR1 is DFQATT and CDR2 is SNEGSKA (reference sequence). The CDR3 runs to 12 residues. V shed 6 bases and J shed 7 bases, with 16 bases lying between them. This chain's CDR3 is CSAHEQGTEQYF. The CDR3 DNA sequence: TGCAGTGCCCACGAGCAGGGTACGGAGCAGTACTTC.

This clonotype occurred many times. J is TRBJ2-6 and V is TRBV12-3 or TRBV12-4, with TRBD2 as a possible D gene (5 bases). Trimming took 2 bases from V and 0 from J, leaving 8 bases between them. The CDR3 consists of 16 residues. Here the CDR3 reads CASSLRGSSGANVLTF. CDR3 coding DNA: TGTGCCAGCAGTTTACGGGGTAGCTCTGGGGCCAACGTCCTGACTTTC.

The chain recombines TRBV29-1 with TRBJ1-2, with 9 nucleotides matching TRBD1. V trimming: 3 bases; J trimming: 8 bases; junction bases outside the gene matches: 10. The CDR3 extends over 14 amino acids. Germline CDR1 is SQVTM and CDR2 is ANQGSEA. This chain's CDR3 is CSVDNLDRGRGYTF. DNA of the CDR3: TGCAGCGTTGACAACCTGGACAGGGGTCGAGGCTACACCTTC.

This clonotype was observed at least ten times. The rearrangement links TRBV7-2 to TRBJ2-7, with 7 bases aligning to TRBD2. The germline V gene encodes CDR1 SGHTA and CDR2 FQGNSA. J lost 4 bases, V lost 0 bases, and 6 bases had no gene match. The CDR3 sequence is 15 residues long. This CDR3 is CASSLAGGDTYEQYF. The CDR3 DNA follows: TGTGCCAGCAGCTTAGCGGGGGGGGATACTTACGAGCAGTACTTC.